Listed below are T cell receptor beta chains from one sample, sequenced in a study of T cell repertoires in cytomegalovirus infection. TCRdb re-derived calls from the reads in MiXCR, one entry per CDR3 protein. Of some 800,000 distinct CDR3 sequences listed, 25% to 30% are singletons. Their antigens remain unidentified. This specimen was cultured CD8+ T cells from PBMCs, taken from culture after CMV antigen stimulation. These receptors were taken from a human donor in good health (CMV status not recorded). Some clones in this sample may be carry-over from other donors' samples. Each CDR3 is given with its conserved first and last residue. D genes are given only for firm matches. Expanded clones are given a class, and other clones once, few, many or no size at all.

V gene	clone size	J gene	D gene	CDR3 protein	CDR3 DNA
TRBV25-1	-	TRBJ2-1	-	CASSELGGREQFF	TGTGCCAGCAGTGAATTAGGCGGGCGTGAGCAGTTCTTC
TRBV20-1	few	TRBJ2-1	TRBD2	CSARLAGGFGNEQFF	TGCAGTGCTAGACTAGCGGGGGGTTTTGGGAATGAGCAGTTCTTC
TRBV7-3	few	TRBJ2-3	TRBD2	CASRASGGAFDPQYF	TGTGCCAGCAGAGCAAGCGGGGGGGCCTTTGACCCGCAGTATTTT
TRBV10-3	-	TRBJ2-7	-	CAISDGDGRSSYEQYF	TGTGCCATCAGTGACGGTGACGGCAGGAGCTCCTACGAGCAGTACTTC
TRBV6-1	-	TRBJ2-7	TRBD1	CASKLLRDRRYEQYF	TGTGCCAGCAAACTTCTCCGGGACAGACGCTACGAGCAGTACTTC
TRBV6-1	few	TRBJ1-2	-	CASHYGYTF	TGTGCCAGTCACTATGGCTACACCTTC
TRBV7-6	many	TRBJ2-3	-	CASSSEAASTDTQYF	TGTGCCAGCAGCTCAGAGGCAGCTAGCACAGATACGCAGTATTTT
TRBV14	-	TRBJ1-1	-	CASSQDGPRPGMGAFF	TGTGCCAGCAGCCAAGATGGTCCAAGGCCGGGAATGGGAGCTTTCTTT
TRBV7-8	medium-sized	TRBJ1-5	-	CASSLEADGQPQHF	TGTGCCAGCAGCTTAGAGGCGGACGGTCAGCCCCAGCATTTT
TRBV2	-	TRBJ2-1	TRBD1	CASPLPGTGGNEQFF	TGTGCCAGTCCCCTTCCTGGGACAGGGGGGAATGAGCAGTTCTTC
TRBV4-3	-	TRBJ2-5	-	CASSQALGTEETQYF	TGCGCCAGCAGCCAAGCTCTGGGGACCGAAGAGACCCAGTACTTC
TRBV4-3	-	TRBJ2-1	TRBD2	CASSQDYQRGGLSEQFF	TGCGCCAGCAGCCAAGATTACCAGCGGGGGGGCCTCAGTGAGCAGTTCTTC
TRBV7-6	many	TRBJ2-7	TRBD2	CASSSRLAGGPDEQYF	TGTGCCAGCAGCTCCAGACTAGCGGGGGGGCCTGACGAGCAGTACTTC
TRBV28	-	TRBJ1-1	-	CATLDPGEAFF	TGTGCCACCCTAGACCCCGGTGAAGCTTTCTTT
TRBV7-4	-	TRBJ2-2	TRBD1	CASSSLTGVTGELFF	TGTGCCAGCAGCTCCTTGACAGGGGTCACCGGGGAGCTGTTTTTT
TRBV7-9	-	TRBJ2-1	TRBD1	CASSLDRAEQFF	TGTGCCAGCAGCCTCGACAGGGCCGAGCAGTTCTTC
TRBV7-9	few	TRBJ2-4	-	CASSLGGGHLAKNIQYF	TGTGCCAGCAGCTTAGGGGGAGGACACCTAGCCAAAAACATTCAGTACTTC
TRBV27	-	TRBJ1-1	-	CASSLLGAGTEAFF	TGTGCCAGCAGTTTACTAGGGGCAGGGACTGAAGCTTTCTTT
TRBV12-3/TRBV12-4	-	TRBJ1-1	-	CASSLAPPSRTEAFF	TGTGCCAGCAGTTTAGCCCCCCCTTCCAGAACTGAAGCTTTCTTT
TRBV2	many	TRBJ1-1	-	CASSEAGGSGTEAFF	TGTGCCAGCAGTGAAGCGGGGGGGTCGGGCACTGAAGCTTTCTTT
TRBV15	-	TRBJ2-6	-	CATSRPRRGLKLGANVLTF	TGTGCCACCAGCAGACCTCGGAGGGGGTTGAAACTGGGGGCCAACGTCCTGACTTTC
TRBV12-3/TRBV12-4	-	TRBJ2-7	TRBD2	CASSPGLAEYEQYF	TGTGCCAGCAGTCCCGGACTAGCGGAATACGAGCAGTACTTC
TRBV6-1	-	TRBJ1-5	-	CASSEAVWVGYQPQHF	TGTGCCAGCAGTGAAGCCGTGTGGGTAGGGTATCAGCCCCAGCATTTT
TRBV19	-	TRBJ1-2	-	CASSIPERWGPGYTF	TGTGCCAGTAGTATACCTGAACGATGGGGTCCCGGCTACACCTTC
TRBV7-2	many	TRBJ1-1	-	CASSLVLGYDTEAFF	TGTGCCAGCAGCTTAGTTCTGGGGTATGACACTGAAGCTTTCTTT
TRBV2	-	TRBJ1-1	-	CASSDQGMNTEAFF	TGTGCCAGCAGTGATCAGGGAATGAACACTGAAGCTTTCTTT
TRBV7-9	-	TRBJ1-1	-	CASSIYWNPNTEAFF	TGTGCCAGCAGCATTTATTGGAACCCGAACACTGAAGCTTTCTTT
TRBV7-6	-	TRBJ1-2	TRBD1	CASSSSRTGRNYGYTF	TGTGCCAGCAGCTCCTCCCGGACAGGACGAAACTATGGCTACACCTTC
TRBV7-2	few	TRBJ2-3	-	CASSSIRRTDTQYF	TGTGCCAGCAGCTCGATAAGGAGAACAGATACGCAGTATTTT
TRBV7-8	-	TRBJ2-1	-	CASSSGRNSYNEQFF	TGTGCCAGCAGCTCAGGCCGGAACTCCTACAATGAGCAGTTCTTC
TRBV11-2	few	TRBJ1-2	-	CASSLRFDRRDYGYTF	TGTGCCAGCAGCTTACGCTTTGACAGGAGGGACTATGGCTACACCTTC
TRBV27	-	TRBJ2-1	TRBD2	CATLKGSGGPYNEQFF	TGTGCCACCCTTAAAGGGAGCGGGGGGCCCTACAATGAGCAGTTCTTC
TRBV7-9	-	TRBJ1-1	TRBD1	CASSPGQAIGGSTEAFF	TGTGCCAGCAGCCCGGGACAGGCGATAGGTGGGAGCACTGAAGCTTTCTTT
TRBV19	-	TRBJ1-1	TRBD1	CASSITGTGNTEAFF	TGTGCCAGTAGTATCACAGGGACAGGTAACACTGAAGCTTTCTTT
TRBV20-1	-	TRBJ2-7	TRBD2	CSASLITTSGGAYEQYF	TGCAGTGCCAGCCTCATAACGACTAGCGGGGGGGCCTACGAGCAGTACTTC
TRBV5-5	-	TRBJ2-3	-	CASSLGWTPTDTQYF	TGTGCCAGCAGCTTGGGGTGGACACCCACAGATACGCAGTATTTT
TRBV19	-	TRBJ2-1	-	CASSILGQHNEQFF	TGTGCCAGTAGCATCCTAGGACAGCACAATGAGCAGTTCTTC
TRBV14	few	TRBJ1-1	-	CASSQGVGWGNTEAFF	TGTGCCAGCAGCCAAGGGGTGGGATGGGGAAACACTGAAGCTTTCTTT
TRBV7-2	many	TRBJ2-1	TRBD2	CASSRPPPGLADDGQFF	TGTGCCAGCAGCCGCCCGCCACCGGGACTAGCGGACGATGGGCAGTTCTTC
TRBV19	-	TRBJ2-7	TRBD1	CASSTGQGLYEQYF	TGTGCCAGTAGTACCGGACAGGGTCTCTACGAGCAGTACTTC
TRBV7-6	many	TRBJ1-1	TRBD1	CASSLRGGQGGPKNTEAFF	TGTGCCAGCAGCTTACGAGGGGGACAGGGTGGCCCGAAGAACACTGAAGCTTTCTTT
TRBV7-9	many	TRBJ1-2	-	CASELGTKTYLNYGYTF	TGTGCCAGCGAGTTGGGGACGAAGACCTATCTTAACTATGGCTACACCTTC
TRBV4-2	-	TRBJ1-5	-	CASSQVSGEGQPQHF	TGTGCCAGCAGCCAAGTCTCGGGTGAGGGGCAGCCCCAGCATTTT
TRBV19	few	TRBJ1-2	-	CASTPVYREAYGYTF	TGTGCCAGTACCCCAGTGTATCGGGAGGCCTATGGCTACACCTTC
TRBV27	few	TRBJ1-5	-	CASSSSAGQFNQPQHF	TGTGCCAGCAGTTCATCCGCCGGGCAATTTAATCAGCCCCAGCATTTT
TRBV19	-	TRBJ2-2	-	CASSFDSTGELFF	TGTGCCAGTAGTTTTGACTCCACCGGGGAGCTGTTTTTT
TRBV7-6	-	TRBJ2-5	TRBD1	CASSPRTGRETQYF	TGTGCCAGCAGCCCGCGGACAGGGAGGGAGACCCAGTACTTC
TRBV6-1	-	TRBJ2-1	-	CASSELDRYNEQFF	TGTGCCAGCAGTGAATTGGACAGATACAATGAGCAGTTCTTC
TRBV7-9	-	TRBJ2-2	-	CASITGAANTGELFF	TGTGCCAGCATCACGGGGGCAGCGAACACCGGGGAGCTGTTTTTT
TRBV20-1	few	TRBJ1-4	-	CSANGGTNEKLFF	TGCAGTGCAAACGGGGGGACTAATGAAAAACTGTTTTTT
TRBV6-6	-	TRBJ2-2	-	CASSDGAGELFF	TGTGCCAGCAGTGACGGTGCCGGGGAGCTGTTTTTT
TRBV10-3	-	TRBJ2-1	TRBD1	CAIREVGQGVYNEQFF	TGTGCCATCAGGGAAGTGGGACAGGGGGTTTACAATGAGCAGTTCTTC
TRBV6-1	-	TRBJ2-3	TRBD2	CASSDPGLALDTQYF	TGTGCCAGCAGTGATCCCGGACTAGCGTTGGATACGCAGTATTTT
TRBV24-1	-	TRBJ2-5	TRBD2	CATGTSPLWGAETQYF	TGTGCCACCGGGACTAGCCCTCTCTGGGGCGCAGAGACCCAGTACTTC
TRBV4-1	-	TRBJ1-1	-	CASSQDFERGAFF	TGCGCCAGCAGCCAAGATTTTGAGAGGGGCGCTTTCTTT
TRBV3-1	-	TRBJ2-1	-	CASSQDLGVPYNEQFF	TGTGCCAGCAGCCAAGATTTGGGGGTTCCCTACAATGAGCAGTTCTTC
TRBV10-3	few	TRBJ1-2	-	CAMMGEEGYTF	TGTGCCATGATGGGCGAGGAGGGCTACACCTTC